These 27 T cell receptor beta chains originate from one sample sequenced in a study of blood T cells in healthy people across ages. For the second PCR, which ran for roughly 7 to 11 cycles, a sample-barcoded 5' primer and a J-beta primer mix were used. MiXCR, run by TCRdb on the 5' RACE reads, gives a single entry per CDR3 protein. This sample has approximately 800,000 distinct CDR3 sequences; roughly 50% occur once, and the top ten carry about 20%. Specimen: blood. The receptor set was obtained from a man in his thirties or forties in good health.

About this clonotype itself: An end of the junction differs from the germline gene, which may be a read error. The chain combines TRBV20-1 with TRBJ1-4, with unresolved D. CDR3 length: 14 amino acids. The germline CDR1 and CDR2 sequences are DFQATT and SNEGSKA (reference sequence). The chain's CDR3 is CSARDGRAGEKLFF. In DNA, the CDR3 is TGCAGTGCGAGAGACGGACGCGCTGGTGAAAAACTGTTTTTT.

The chain recombines TRBV6-5 with TRBJ1-2; D might be TRBD1 (5 bases). The CDR3 has 18 amino acids. V lost 0 bases to trimming and J lost 0 bases, with 17 bases between them. Germline CDR1 MNHEY, CDR2 SVGAGI. Written as DNA, the CDR3 is TGTGCCAGCAGTTACTCAGAGGGGCCCCTCCGAGCTAACTATGGCTACACCTTC. Protein: CASSYSEGPLRANYGYTF.

In DNA form, the CDR3 reads TGCAGTGCTAGTCGGCTAGCGGGAGACATAGAGACCCAGTACTTC. Encoded protein: CSASRLAGDIETQYF. The chain recombines TRBV20-1 with TRBJ2-5; 10 nucleotides agree with TRBD2. J lost 4 bases, V lost 3 bases, and 8 bases had no gene match. The CDR3 runs to 15 residues. The germline V gene has CDR1 DFQATT and CDR2 SNEGSKA (reference sequence).

The J gene is TRBJ1-2, the V gene TRBV20-1; no firm D call. Germline assignment: CDR1 DFQATT and CDR2 SNEGSKA (reference sequence). The CDR3 extends over 14 amino acids. Trimming stripped 6 bases from V and 2 bases from J, with 16 bases between. CDR3 DNA sequence: TGCAGTGCCCCCCGCGGCACAAAGAACTATGGCTACACCTTC. It specifies CSAPRGTKNYGYTF.

This clonotype was detected a few times. This chain connects TRBV12-3 or TRBV12-4 to TRBJ2-6; D remains unclear. V lost 3 bases and J lost 0, with 6 bases in between. CDR3 length equals 15 residues. The CDR3 region is CASSFMVSGANVLTF. Written as DNA, the CDR3 is TGTGCCAGCAGTTTTATGGTCTCTGGGGCCAACGTCCTGACTTTC.

The chain couples TRBV2 to TRBJ2-5, with D possibly called TRBD1 or TRBD2 (6 bases each). This CDR3 region has 15 residues. CDR1 is SNHLY, CDR2 FYNNEI, per germline. V was shortened by 6 bases and J by 2 bases, with 16 bases between the two germline ends. The CDR3 sequence: CASSPGGQRQETQYF. The CDR3, as DNA: TGTGCCAGCAGCCCTGGGGGGCAGAGACAAGAGACCCAGTACTTC.

V gene TRBV7-9 combines with J gene TRBJ2-5; D possibly matches TRBD1 or TRBD2 (6 bases each). The germline V gene encodes CDR1 SEHNR and CDR2 FQNEAQ (reference sequence). V was clipped by 10 bases and J by 2 bases, with 14 bases between them. CDR3 length equals 13 residues. CDR3 residues: CATSQGGQETQYF. CDR3 sequence (DNA): TGTGCCACCAGTCAAGGGGGGCAAGAGACCCAGTACTTC.

This chain uses TRBV28 with TRBJ1-5, with TRBD1 identical over 7 bases. The CDR3 loop spans 16 amino acids. Germline V lookup: CDR1 MDHEN, CDR2 SYDVKM. With 3 bases clipped from V and 0 bases from J, the junction kept 5 bases outside the gene matches. The DNA for the CDR3 is TGTGCCAGCAGTTTGTTGGGACAGTATAGCAATCAGCCCCAGCATTTT. It is translated as CASSLLGQYSNQPQHF.

The chain recombines TRBV20-1 with TRBJ1-4, with a tentative D call TRBD1 (6 bases). The CDR3 has 14 amino acids. The V gene's germline CDR1 is DFQATT and CDR2 SNEGSKA (reference sequence). V was pared by 5 bases and J by 8 bases, with 18 bases between. Written as DNA, the CDR3 is TGCAGTGCTGGGGAAGGGAGGGGGACAGAAAAACTGTTTTTT. Translated, it gives CSAGEGRGTEKLFF.

This clonotype was seen more than once but under ten times. The chain combines TRBV20-1 with TRBJ2-1; the D call may be TRBD1 or TRBD2 (5 bases each). This CDR3 region has 14 residues. Germline-derived CDR1 and CDR2 are DFQATT and SNEGSKA (reference sequence). Trimming left V 5 bases short and J 9 bases short, with 20 bases between. CDR3 nucleotide sequence: TGCAGTGCTCAACGTCACTCAGGGAGTAGTGAGCAGTTCTTC. It specifies CSAQRHSGSSEQFF.

This clonotype appeared a few times. V and J are TRBV10-2 and TRBJ2-4; perhaps D is TRBD1 or TRBD2 (7 bases each). Germline V lookup: CDR1 WSHSY, CDR2 SAAADI. Between the trimmed V and J ends, which lost 0 bases and 2 bases, there was a span of 17 bases. The CDR3 totals 18 residues. The CDR3 loop reads CASSESNQGGATKNIQYF. The DNA of the CDR3 is TGCGCCAGCAGTGAGTCGAACCAGGGGGGGGCGACCAAAAACATTCAGTACTTC.

The rearrangement links TRBV4-2 to TRBJ1-2; 7 bases fit TRBD1. From germline, CDR1 is LGHNA and CDR2 YNFKEQ. The CDR3 has 14 amino acids. V lost 4 bases to trimming and J lost 6 bases; unmatched junction nucleotides: 8. Written as DNA, the CDR3 is TGTGCCAGCAGCCGTCCAGGACAGGAGGATGGCTACACCTTC. Its protein product is CASSRPGQEDGYTF.

The rearrangement links TRBV20-1 to TRBJ2-1, with 9 bases lining up with TRBD2. V was clipped by 3 bases and J by 10 bases; unmatched bases: 7. Germline values: CDR1 DFQATT, CDR2 SNEGSKA (reference sequence). The CDR3 runs to 13 residues. CDR3 residues: CSASQAGGPEQFF. DNA of the CDR3: TGCAGTGCTAGCCAAGCGGGAGGCCCCGAGCAGTTCTTC.

This clonotype was observed a handful of times. J is TRBJ2-7 and V is TRBV20-1; 11 nucleotides match TRBD2. J was trimmed by 4 bases and V by 5 bases; bases with no gene match: 4. Germline-derived CDR1 and CDR2 are DFQATT and SNEGSKA (reference sequence). This CDR3 has 13 amino acids. The CDR3 reads CSALTSGGYEQYF. CDR3 bases: TGCAGTGCTTTAACTAGCGGGGGTTACGAGCAGTACTTC.

This clonotype was counted between two and nine times. This chain uses TRBV12-3 or TRBV12-4 with TRBJ2-5, with 7 positions matching TRBD1. Trimming removed 6 bases from V and 4 bases from J; junction bases left unmatched: 11. The CDR3 extends over 15 amino acids. CDR3 sequence: CASRSRGQAGETQYF. The CDR3 DNA sequence: TGTGCCAGCAGGTCCCGTGGACAGGCGGGAGAGACCCAGTACTTC.

This chain joins TRBV12-5 and TRBJ2-7; the D call may be TRBD1 or TRBD2 (5 bases each). V lost 5 bases to trimming and J lost 3 bases, with 23 bases between them. The germline gives CDR1 LGHNT, CDR2 FRNRAP. The CDR3 consists of 17 residues. CDR3 DNA: TGTGCTAGTGGTCTCGGCTCAGGTAGAGGGGTGCTCTACGAGCAGTACTTC. This translates into CASGLGSGRGVLYEQYF.

The V call is TRBV14, the J call TRBJ1-4; D possibly corresponds to TRBD1 (6 bases). The CDR3 sequence is 14 residues long. From germline, CDR1 is SGHDN and CDR2 FVKESK. V lost 5 bases and J lost 7, with 14 bases in between. The CDR3 coding sequence is TGTGCCAGCAGCGGCCGGGACATAGGTGAAAAACTGTTTTTT. Translation: CASSGRDIGEKLFF.

The chain couples TRBV20-1 to TRBJ2-5, with 7 bases fitting TRBD1. The CDR3 is 13 amino acids. CDR1 and CDR2 from the germline V gene are DFQATT and SNEGSKA (reference sequence). With 6 bases clipped from V and 4 bases from J, the junction kept 8 bases outside the gene matches. CDR3 sequence (DNA): TGCAGTGCCCCAAGCACAGGGGCAGAGACCCAGTACTTC. Protein product: CSAPSTGAETQYF.

V and J are TRBV3-1 and TRBJ2-7; tentative D call: TRBD1 (7 bases). The CDR3 covers 16 residues. The V end was cut by 4 bases, the J end by 0 bases, with 16 bases between. In germline, CDR1 is LGHDT, CDR2 YNNKEL (reference sequence). In nucleotides, the CDR3 is TGTGCCAGCAGCCCTCGGGGGACAGCTTACTCCTACGAGCAGTACTTC. Translation gives CASSPRGTAYSYEQYF.

The V call is TRBV20-1, the J call TRBJ2-5; 11 bases map to TRBD2. Germline-derived CDR1 and CDR2 are DFQATT and SNEGSKA (reference sequence). After removal of 0 bases from V and 2 bases from J, the junction contained 8 bases not matched to a gene. The CDR3 runs 17 residues. CDR3 DNA: TGCAGTGCTAGAGATGACGGACTAGCGGGCCTACAAGAGACCCAGTACTTC. It is translated as CSARDDGLAGLQETQYF.

The chain links TRBV21-1 to TRBJ2-4; the DNA was not compared with TRBD1, the D call given in the table. TRBV21-1 is annotated as a pseudogene. This CDR3 has 15 amino acids. DNA for the CDR3: TGTGCCAGCAGCAAAGAGACAGGGAATATGGACATTCAGTACTTC. It is translated as CASSKETGNMDIQYF.

The rearrangement links TRBV4-2 to TRBJ2-5; possible D gene TRBD2, 6 bases. The end of the DNA fits TRBJ2-7 better, so the J call may be wrong. Per germline, CDR1 LGHNA and CDR2 YNFKEQ. CDR3 length equals 15 residues. The CDR3 DNA is TGTGCCAGCAGCCAAGAACAGCGGGCTATCTACGAGCAGTACTTC. Translation gives CASSQEQRAIYEQYF.

This clonotype was seen a handful of times. The J gene is TRBJ2-1, the V gene TRBV10-1; 15 bases line up with TRBD2. The CDR3 has 18 residues. The junction had 8 bases not matched to a gene; V was cut back by 5 bases and J by 3 bases. Per the germline V gene, CDR1 is WNHNN and CDR2 is SYGVQD (reference sequence). CDR3 DNA: TGCGCCAGCAGTCGGACTAGCGGGGGGGCCAACGGCTACAATGAGCAGTTCTTC. Protein: CASSRTSGGANGYNEQFF.

This chain links TRBV20-1 with TRBJ1-5, with D unresolved. The CDR3 length is 14 residues. Germline-derived CDR1 and CDR2 are DFQATT and SNEGSKA (reference sequence). Trimming removed 5 bases from V and 1 base from J, with 12 bases in between. For the CDR3, the DNA is TGCAGTGCTCACGACCCGACCAGCAATCAGCCCCAGCATTTT. Its translation is CSAHDPTSNQPQHF.

The genes are TRBV7-2 and TRBJ2-1, with a weak D call TRBD2 (7 bases). The CDR3 loop spans 15 amino acids. Germline V gene data show CDR1 as SGHTA and CDR2 as FQGNSA. Trimming took off 3 bases at V and 9 bases at J, with 18 bases between the two ends. The CDR3 reads CASSFAVGGASEQFF. As DNA, the CDR3 is TGTGCCAGCAGCTTCGCGGTGGGGGGGGCATCTGAGCAGTTCTTC.

For this clonotype: An end of the junction differs from the germline gene, which may be a read error. This sequence joins TRBV5-1 and TRBJ1-2; no firm D call. This CDR3 region has 13 residues. The V gene's germline CDR1 is SGHRS and CDR2 YFSETQ. The CDR3 here is CTSSENLQDGYTF. CDR3 nucleotide sequence: TGCACCAGCAGCGAGAACCTTCAGGATGGCTACACCTTC. Supplemented by reference TRBV5-1 and TRBJ1-2, the full variable domain reads KAGVTQTPRYLIKTRGQQVTLSCSPISGHRSVSWYQQTPGQGLQFLFEYFSETQRNKGNFPGRFSGRQFSNSRSEMNVSTLELGDSALYLCTSSENLQDGYTFGSGTRLTVV.

The chain recombines TRBV20-1 with TRBJ2-7, with a possible D match to TRBD2 (6 bases). This CDR3 is built from 14 residues. The germline gives CDR1 DFQATT, CDR2 SNEGSKA (reference sequence). V shed 4 bases and J shed 0 bases, with 13 bases lying between them. Here the CDR3 reads CSAKTGESSYEQYF. The CDR3 coding sequence is TGCAGTGCTAAGACGGGAGAAAGCTCCTACGAGCAGTACTTC.